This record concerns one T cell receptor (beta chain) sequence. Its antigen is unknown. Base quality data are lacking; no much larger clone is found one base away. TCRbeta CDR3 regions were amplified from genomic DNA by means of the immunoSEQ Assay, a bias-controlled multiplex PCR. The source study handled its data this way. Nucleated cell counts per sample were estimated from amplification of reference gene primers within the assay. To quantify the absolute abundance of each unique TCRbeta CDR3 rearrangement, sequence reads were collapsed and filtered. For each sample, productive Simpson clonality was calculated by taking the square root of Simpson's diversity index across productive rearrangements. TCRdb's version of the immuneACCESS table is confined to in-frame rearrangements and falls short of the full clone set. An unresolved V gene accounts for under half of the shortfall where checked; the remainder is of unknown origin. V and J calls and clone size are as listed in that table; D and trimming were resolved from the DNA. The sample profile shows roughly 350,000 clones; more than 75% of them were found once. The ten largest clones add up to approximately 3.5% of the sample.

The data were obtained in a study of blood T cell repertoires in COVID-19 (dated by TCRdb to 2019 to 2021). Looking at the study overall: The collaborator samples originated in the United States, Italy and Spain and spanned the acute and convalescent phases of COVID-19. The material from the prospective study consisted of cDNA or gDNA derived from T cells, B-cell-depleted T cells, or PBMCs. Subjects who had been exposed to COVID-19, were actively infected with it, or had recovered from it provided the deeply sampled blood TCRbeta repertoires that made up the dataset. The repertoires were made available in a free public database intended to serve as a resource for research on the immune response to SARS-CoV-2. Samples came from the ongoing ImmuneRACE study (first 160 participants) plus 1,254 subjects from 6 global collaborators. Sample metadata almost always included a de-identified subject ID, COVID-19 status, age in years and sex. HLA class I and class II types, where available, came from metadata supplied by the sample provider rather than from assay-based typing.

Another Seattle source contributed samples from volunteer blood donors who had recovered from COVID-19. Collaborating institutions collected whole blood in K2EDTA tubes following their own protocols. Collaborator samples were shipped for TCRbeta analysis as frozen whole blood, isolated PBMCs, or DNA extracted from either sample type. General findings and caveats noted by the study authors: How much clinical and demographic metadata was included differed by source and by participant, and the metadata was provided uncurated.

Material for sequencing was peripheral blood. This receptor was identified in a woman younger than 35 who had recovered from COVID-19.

Here the CDR3 is given as CATTSTGALGGANVLTF. Here is the DNA: TGTGCCACCACCTCGACAGGGGCTTTGGGAGGGGCCAACGTCCTGACTTTC. This chain is built from TRBV24-1 and TRBJ2-6; a stretch of 8 junction bases matches TRBD1. The germline V gene sets CDR1 to KGHDR and CDR2 to SFDVKD. The CDR3 contains 17 residues, cysteine and phenylalanine counted. The kept DNA is CDR3 alone, 51 bases in frame from the first base. Trimming removed 8 bases from V and 4 bases from J; the gene matches leave 12 bases unexplained.